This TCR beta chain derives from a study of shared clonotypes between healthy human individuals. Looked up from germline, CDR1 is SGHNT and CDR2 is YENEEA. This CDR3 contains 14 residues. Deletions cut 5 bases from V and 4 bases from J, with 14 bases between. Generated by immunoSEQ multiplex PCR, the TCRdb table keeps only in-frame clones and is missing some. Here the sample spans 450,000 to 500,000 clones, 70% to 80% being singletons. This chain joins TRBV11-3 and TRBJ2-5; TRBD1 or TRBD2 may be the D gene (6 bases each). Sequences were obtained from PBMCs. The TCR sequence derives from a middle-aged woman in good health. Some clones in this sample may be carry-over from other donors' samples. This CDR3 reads CASSTGRGGETQYF. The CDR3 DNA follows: TGTGCCAGCAGCACCGGGAGAGGGGGAGAGACCCAGTACTTC.